This passage covers 5 T cell receptor beta chains from one sample sequenced in a study of patients and donors after allogeneic stem cell transplantation. TCRdb itself ran the RT-PCR reads through MiXCR, one entry per CDR3 protein. The sample holds approximately 170,000 distinct CDR3 sequences, 24% seen once. Sequencing was carried out using blood, either unsorted or a sorted T cell fraction (not recorded which). The receptors were sampled from a human donor who was either an allogeneic HSCT recipient or a stem cell or donor lymphocyte infusion donor (not recorded which). It is not recorded whose cells these are; they may come from a transplant donor.

This clonotype showed up just a few times. The chain carries TRBV19 and TRBJ1-1; maybe TRBD1 (5 bases). The CDR3 runs to 12 residues. Trimming took 6 bases from V and 3 from J, leaving 8 bases between them. The germline V gene has CDR1 LNHDA and CDR2 SQIVND (reference sequence). The CDR3 sequence: CASSGQYTEAFF. CDR3 sequence (DNA): TGTGCCAGTAGCGGACAATACACTGAAGCTTTCTTT.

This clonotype was seen only a few times. The chain combines TRBV14 with TRBJ1-3; the D is unclear. The CDR3 covers 14 residues. Germline V CDR1 and CDR2: SGHDN, FVKESK. V lost 3 bases to trimming and J lost 4 bases, with 10 bases between them. CDR3 sequence (DNA): TGTGCCAGCAGCCATATCCTGACAGGAAACACCATATATTTT. It is translated as CASSHILTGNTIYF.

There are many counts of this clonotype. The CDR3 spells CASTPTGDSYEQYF. CDR3 coding DNA: TGCGCCAGCACTCCAACAGGGGACTCCTACGAGCAGTACTTC. The J gene is TRBJ2-7, the V gene TRBV5-1; 7 bases match TRBD1. Germline-derived CDR1 and CDR2 are SGHRS and YFSETQ. The CDR3 covers 14 residues. Trimming took 6 bases from V and 0 from J; bases not matched to a gene: 6. The entire variable domain, with the rest obtained from reference TRBV5-1 and TRBJ2-7, is as follows: KAGVTQTPRYLIKTRGQQVTLSCSPISGHRSVSWYQQTPGQGLQFLFEYFSETQRNKGNFPGRFSGRQFSNSRSEMNVSTLELGDSALYLCASTPTGDSYEQYFGPGTRLTVT.

The table lists this clonotype with a few counts. This chain connects TRBV15 to TRBJ2-4, with D perhaps matching TRBD2 (6 bases). Germline CDR1 is LNHNV and CDR2 is YYDKDF (reference sequence). There are 17 residues in the CDR3. The ends were cut back, 1 base at V and 0 bases at J, with 13 bases in the middle. The CDR3 nucleotides read TGTGCCACCAGCAGAGTTCCGGGACTGTTAGCCAAAAACATTCAGTACTTC. As protein: CATSRVPGLLAKNIQYF.

The chain combines TRBV12-3 or TRBV12-4 with TRBJ2-6, with a tentative D call TRBD2 (6 bases). V was trimmed by 3 bases and J by 2 bases, leaving 8 bases between them. The CDR3 totals 15 residues. DNA of the CDR3: TGTGCCAGCAGTTTGGGAGGCGCTGGGGCCAACGTCCTGACTTTC. Translated, it gives CASSLGGAGANVLTF.